The rows below give T cell receptor beta chains drawn from one sample of a study of long-term antiretroviral therapy in people with HIV. Measured with immunoSEQ multiplex PCR; TCRdb has only the in-frame clones, and not every one. The data contain 15,000 to 20,000 clones, roughly 79% of them singletons. The source was unsorted PBMCs, collected 2.2 years after starting antiretroviral therapy. These TCRs come from a man aged 50-60 years with HIV. CDR3s include the opening cysteine and the closing phenylalanine or tryptophan. A D gene is named only where the DNA matches it firmly. Clone size is shown for a subset of rows, as once, few, many or a class of expanded clone.

size: NA; V: TRBV5-1; D: TRBD1; J: TRBJ2-7; DNA: TGCGCCAGCAGCTGGCTGGGACAGGGCGAGGGCGAGCAGTACTTC; CDR3: CASSWLGQGEGEQYF
size: NA; V: TRBV6-1; D: TRBD1; J: TRBJ2-1; DNA: TGTGCCATCTCCGGGACAGGTTACAATGAGCAGTTCTTC; CDR3: CAISGTGYNEQFF
size: NA; V: TRBV4-1; D: TRBD1; J: TRBJ1-1; DNA: TGCGCCAGCAGCCAAGACAGGGGGACTGAAGCTTTCTTT; CDR3: CASSQDRGTEAFF
size: NA; V: TRBV28; D: TRBD2; J: TRBJ2-5; DNA: TGTGCCAGCACCCCACTAGCGGGGGAGAGTTTTGAGACCCAGTACTTC; CDR3: CASTPLAGESFETQYF
size: NA; V: TRBV11-2; D: NA; J: TRBJ2-5; DNA: TGTGCCAGCAGCTATAGCGTGACCCAGTACTTC; CDR3: CASSYSVTQYF
size: NA; V: TRBV19; D: NA; J: TRBJ2-1; DNA: TGTGCCAGTAGTATAATGGGGGTAACGGGCAATGAGCAGTTCTTC; CDR3: CASSIMGVTGNEQFF
size: once; V: TRBV27; D: NA; J: TRBJ1-2; DNA: TGTGCCAGCAGTTTGACCCTCGGAGACGCTTACTATGGCTACACCTTC; CDR3: CASSLTLGDAYYGYTF
size: once; V: TRBV7-2; D: NA; J: TRBJ2-1; DNA: TGTGCCAGCAGCTTATGGGGAGGTCCTCTCTCCTACAATGAGCAGTTCTTC; CDR3: CASSLWGGPLSYNEQFF
size: NA; V: TRBV7-9; D: NA; J: TRBJ1-2; DNA: TGTGCCAGCAGCCGTGTGGGGCTGGGCTATGGCTACACCTTC; CDR3: CASSRVGLGYGYTF
size: NA; V: TRBV19; D: NA; J: TRBJ2-7; DNA: TGTGCCAGTAAACAGGACCTCAGCTCCTACGAGCAGTACTTC; CDR3: CASKQDLSSYEQYF
size: NA; V: TRBV27; D: NA; J: TRBJ2-7; DNA: TGTGCCAGCAGTTCTGGACTGATCCGATCGAGAGAGCAGTACTTC; CDR3: CASSSGLIRSREQYF
size: NA; V: TRBV5-1; D: TRBD2; J: TRBJ2-7; DNA: TGCGCCAGCAGCTTGGGGGGGGGTAGCGGTAGCTCCTACGAGCAGTACTTC; CDR3: CASSLGGGSGSSYEQYF
size: NA; V: TRBV6-9; D: TRBD1; J: TRBJ1-5; DNA: TGTGCCAGCACACCCGAGGACAGGGCAGGCAATCAGCCCCAGCATTTT; CDR3: CASTPEDRAGNQPQHF
size: few; V: TRBV10-3; D: TRBD2; J: TRBJ2-3; DNA: TGTGCCATCAGCGGACTAGCGGGCACAGATACGCAGTATTTT; CDR3: CAISGLAGTDTQYF
size: NA; V: TRBV5-1; D: NA; J: TRBJ1-6; DNA: TGCGCCAGCAGCCTAGGTGGCCTAACCAATTCACCCCTCCACTTT; CDR3: CASSLGGLTNSPLHF
size: NA; V: TRBV5-5; D: NA; J: TRBJ1-4; DNA: TGTGCCAGCAGCTTGTATGCAGGGGCGGGCTTAGGTGAAAAACTGTTTTTT; CDR3: CASSLYAGAGLGEKLFF
size: NA; V: TRBV5-5; D: NA; J: TRBJ1-4; DNA: TGTGCCAGCAGCTCAGGGCGGTCCTTTAATGAAAAACTGTTTTTT; CDR3: CASSSGRSFNEKLFF
size: few; V: TRBV5-1; D: NA; J: TRBJ1-6; DNA: TGCGCCAGCAGCTTAGTACAAAGCTATAATTCACCCCTCCACTTT; CDR3: CASSLVQSYNSPLHF
size: NA; V: TRBV11-2; D: NA; J: TRBJ1-1; DNA: TGTGCCAGCAGCTTCAGGTGGGGTCAGGGCACTGAAGCTTTCTTT; CDR3: CASSFRWGQGTEAFF
size: NA; V: TRBV5-6; D: NA; J: TRBJ1-5; DNA: TGTGCCAGCAGCTTGGAGGCAGGACTCAATCAGCCCCAGCATTTT; CDR3: CASSLEAGLNQPQHF
size: NA; V: TRBV4-3; D: NA; J: TRBJ2-1; DNA: TGCGCCAGCAGCCAAGTTTCCACCTGGAATGAGCAGTTCTTC; CDR3: CASSQVSTWNEQFF
size: NA; V: TRBV28; D: NA; J: TRBJ1-2; DNA: TGTGCCAGCAGTTTAGGTGGATTCGGCGTTCGCTATGGCTACACCTTC; CDR3: CASSLGGFGVRYGYTF
size: NA; V: TRBV6-5; D: TRBD1; J: TRBJ1-2; DNA: TGTGCCAGCAGTCACAGGGCAGGGGGGTACACCTTC; CDR3: CASSHRAGGYTF
size: NA; V: TRBV13; D: NA; J: TRBJ2-7; DNA: TGTGCCAGCAGCTTACGACAGTCCTCCTACGAGCAGTACTTC; CDR3: CASSLRQSSYEQYF
size: NA; V: TRBV5-4; D: NA; J: TRBJ2-1; DNA: TGTGCCAGCAGCCGGGACCGAACCTCCTACAATGAGCAGTTCTTC; CDR3: CASSRDRTSYNEQFF
size: NA; V: TRBV5-1; D: TRBD1; J: TRBJ2-2; DNA: TGCGCCAGCAGCTTGTATCAGGGGGCTAACACCGGGGAGCTGTTTTTT; CDR3: CASSLYQGANTGELFF
size: few; V: TRBV9; D: TRBD1; J: TRBJ1-2; DNA: TGTGCCAGCAGCCTCCAGGGGGCGGTAGGCTACACCTTC; CDR3: CASSLQGAVGYTF
size: NA; V: TRBV27; D: TRBD2; J: TRBJ2-7; DNA: TGTGCCAGCTCTCGACTAGCGGGGAAATTCCACGAGCAGTACTTC; CDR3: CASSRLAGKFHEQYF
size: NA; V: TRBV19; D: NA; J: TRBJ2-1; DNA: TGTGCCAGTAGTACCGTAGTGGGTGAGCAGTTCTTC; CDR3: CASSTVVGEQFF
size: NA; V: TRBV18; D: NA; J: TRBJ2-7; DNA: TGTGCCAGCTCACCACCGAGCTCCTACGAGCAGTACTTC; CDR3: CASSPPSSYEQYF
size: NA; V: TRBV25-1; D: NA; J: TRBJ2-6; DNA: TGTGCCAGCAGCGACACACAGGGTCTATCTGGGGCCAACGTCCTGACTTTC; CDR3: CASSDTQGLSGANVLTF
size: NA; V: TRBV27; D: NA; J: TRBJ2-3; DNA: TGTGCCAGCCCGGGCCGGGACGTCGGCGATACGCAGTATTTT; CDR3: CASPGRDVGDTQYF
size: NA; V: TRBV6-5; D: NA; J: TRBJ1-1; DNA: TGTGCCAGCAGTTCCCATTCAAGGGGAAGCTTTGAAGCTTTCTTT; CDR3: CASSSHSRGSFEAFF
size: NA; V: TRBV19; D: TRBD2; J: TRBJ2-2; DNA: TGTGCCAGTAGTATTCTCCGGACTAGCGGAACCGGGGAGCTGTTTTTT; CDR3: CASSILRTSGTGELFF
size: NA; V: TRBV21-1; D: NA; J: TRBJ1-2; DNA: TGTGCCAGCAGCAAAGGGCAGGGGTTAAACTATGGCTACACCTTC; CDR3: CASSKGQGLNYGYTF
size: once; V: TRBV14; D: NA; J: TRBJ2-1; DNA: TGTGCCAGCAGCCTGTATGCGGGGAGCTCCTACAATGAGCAGTTCTTC; CDR3: CASSLYAGSSYNEQFF
size: once; V: TRBV30; D: NA; J: TRBJ2-7; DNA: TGTGCCTGGAGTGTACGGGGGGCATGGAAGGCGGGGGCAGGGTACGAGCAGTACTTC; CDR3: CAWSVRGAWKAGAGYEQYF
size: NA; V: TRBV9; D: NA; J: TRBJ1-3; DNA: TGTGCCAGCAGCGTAGGGCCCTCTGGAAACACCATATATTTT; CDR3: CASSVGPSGNTIYF
size: NA; V: TRBV7-8; D: TRBD2; J: TRBJ2-7; DNA: TGTGCCAGCAGTTCCCGGACTAGCGGGACCTACGAGCAGTACTTC; CDR3: CASSSRTSGTYEQYF
size: NA; V: TRBV19; D: TRBD2; J: TRBJ2-3; DNA: TGTGCTGTGGCGGCTAGCGGGGGCACAGATACGCAGTATTTT; CDR3: CAVAASGGTDTQYF
size: NA; V: TRBV4-2; D: TRBD2; J: TRBJ2-1; DNA: TGTGCCAGCAGCCAAGATCTAACTAGCGGCAATGAGCAGTTCTTC; CDR3: CASSQDLTSGNEQFF
size: once; V: TRBV4-1; D: TRBD1; J: TRBJ2-7; DNA: TGCGCCAGCAGCCAAGACGCCGGGACAGGCAGCTACGAGCAGTACTTC; CDR3: CASSQDAGTGSYEQYF
size: NA; V: TRBV21-1; D: NA; J: TRBJ1-1; DNA: TGTGCCAGCAGCTCAGGGTATAGCACTGAAGCTTTCTTT; CDR3: CASSSGYSTEAFF
size: NA; V: TRBV18; D: NA; J: TRBJ1-1; DNA: TGTGCCAGCTCCCAAGGTATAGGAGTAATGAACACTGAAGCTTTCTTT; CDR3: CASSQGIGVMNTEAFF
size: NA; V: TRBV7-9; D: TRBD1; J: TRBJ1-1; DNA: TGTGCCAGCACCGTGGGACAGGGGGCTTCTGAAGCTTTCTTT; CDR3: CASTVGQGASEAFF
size: NA; V: TRBV30; D: NA; J: TRBJ1-2; DNA: TGTGCCTGGAGTCCACAGGGACCAGTGAGGGGCTACACCTTC; CDR3: CAWSPQGPVRGYTF
size: NA; V: TRBV9; D: TRBD2; J: TRBJ2-5; DNA: TGTGCCAGCAGCGAGGGGACTAGCGGGGGCCTCCAAGAGACCCAGTACTTC; CDR3: CASSEGTSGGLQETQYF
size: NA; V: TRBV28; D: NA; J: TRBJ2-1; DNA: TGTGCCACTGCGCGGGTCCCTCGTAATGAGCAGTTCTTC; CDR3: CATARVPRNEQFF
size: NA; V: TRBV6-1; D: TRBD2; J: TRBJ2-3; DNA: TGTGCCAGCAGTGATCCCTCTCTAGCGGGAGTTATAGATACGCAGTATTTT; CDR3: CASSDPSLAGVIDTQYF
size: NA; V: TRBV13; D: NA; J: TRBJ2-2; DNA: TGTGCCAGCAGCTTAGATCACCTGAACACCGGGGAGCTGTTTTTT; CDR3: CASSLDHLNTGELFF
size: NA; V: TRBV28; D: TRBD1; J: TRBJ1-1; DNA: TGTGCCAGCAGACCGACAGGGGGCAAGGGAATGAACACTGAAGCTTTCTTT; CDR3: CASRPTGGKGMNTEAFF
size: medium-sized; V: TRBV27; D: NA; J: TRBJ2-7; DNA: TGTGCCAGCAGTTTTTCTGGGTCCTCCTACGAGCAGTACTTC; CDR3: CASSFSGSSYEQYF
size: NA; V: TRBV7-9; D: TRBD1; J: TRBJ2-5; DNA: TGTGCCAGCAGCCATTGGACAGGAGAAGAGACCCAGTACTTC; CDR3: CASSHWTGEETQYF
size: NA; V: TRBV6-5; D: NA; J: TRBJ2-7; DNA: TGTGCCAGCAAACTTACTAGGAGGGGCGAGCAGTACTTC; CDR3: CASKLTRRGEQYF
size: few; V: TRBV5-1; D: TRBD1; J: TRBJ1-2; DNA: TGCGCCAGCAGCGCCCAGGGGGGATCGGATGGCTACACCTTC; CDR3: CASSAQGGSDGYTF
size: once; V: TRBV5-6; D: NA; J: TRBJ2-7; DNA: TGTGCCAGCAGCAGACCGGGCCTAGAGCAGTACTTC; CDR3: CASSRPGLEQYF
size: NA; V: TRBV19; D: NA; J: TRBJ2-2; DNA: TGTGCCAGTAGTATAATGAACACCGGGGAGCTGTTTTTT; CDR3: CASSIMNTGELFF
size: NA; V: TRBV15; D: NA; J: TRBJ2-6; DNA: TGTGCCACCAGCTCATGGATCTCTGGGGCCAACGTCCTGACTTTC; CDR3: CATSSWISGANVLTF
size: NA; V: TRBV7-2; D: NA; J: TRBJ2-1; DNA: TGTGCCAGCAGCTTTGGCCCGGGATACAATGAGCAGTTCTTC; CDR3: CASSFGPGYNEQFF
size: few; V: TRBV25-1; D: NA; J: TRBJ2-1; DNA: TGTGCCAGCAGTGCGTACGAGCAGTTCTTC; CDR3: CASSAYEQFF